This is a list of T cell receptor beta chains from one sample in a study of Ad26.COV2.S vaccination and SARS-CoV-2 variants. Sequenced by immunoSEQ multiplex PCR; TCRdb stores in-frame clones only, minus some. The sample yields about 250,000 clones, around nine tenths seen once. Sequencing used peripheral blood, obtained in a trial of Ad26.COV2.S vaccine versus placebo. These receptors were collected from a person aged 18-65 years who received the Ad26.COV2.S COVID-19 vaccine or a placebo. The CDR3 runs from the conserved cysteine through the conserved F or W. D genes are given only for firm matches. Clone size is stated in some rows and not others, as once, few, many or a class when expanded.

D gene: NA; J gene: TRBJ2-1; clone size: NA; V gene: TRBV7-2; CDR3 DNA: TGTGCCAGCAGCTTAGCGGGCGGAGGTTCAGGTGAGCAGTTCTTC; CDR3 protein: CASSLAGGGSGEQFF
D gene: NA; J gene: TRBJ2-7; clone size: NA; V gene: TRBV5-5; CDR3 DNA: TGTGCCAGCAGCTTCCCTGCCGGTAACGAGCAGTACTTC; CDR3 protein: CASSFPAGNEQYF
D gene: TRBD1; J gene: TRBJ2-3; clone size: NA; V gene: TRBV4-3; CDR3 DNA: TGCGCCAGCAGCCCGGGGACAGGACCAGATACGCAGTATTTT; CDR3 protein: CASSPGTGPDTQYF
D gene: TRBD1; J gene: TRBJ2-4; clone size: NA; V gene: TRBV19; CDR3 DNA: TGTGCCAGTAGTCCCGGGGACAGGGTGGCAAAAAACATTCAGTACTTC; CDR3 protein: CASSPGDRVAKNIQYF
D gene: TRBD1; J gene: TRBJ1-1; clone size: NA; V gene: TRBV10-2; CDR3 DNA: TGCGCCAGCGGGAGACAGGGGGTGAACACTGAAGCTTTCTTT; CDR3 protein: CASGRQGVNTEAFF
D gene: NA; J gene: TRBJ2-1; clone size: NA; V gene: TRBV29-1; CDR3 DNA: TGCAGCGTTGGTGGCAATGAGCAGTTCTTC; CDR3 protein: CSVGGNEQFF
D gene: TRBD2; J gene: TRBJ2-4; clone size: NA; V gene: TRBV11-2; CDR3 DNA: TGTGCCAGCAGCTTCCTACTAGCGGGGGCCAAAAACATTCAGTACTTC; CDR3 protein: CASSFLLAGAKNIQYF
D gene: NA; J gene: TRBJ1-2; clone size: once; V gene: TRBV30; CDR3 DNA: TGTGCCTGGAGCGGGAACGAGGGTCGATATGGCTACACCTTC; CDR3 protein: CAWSGNEGRYGYTF
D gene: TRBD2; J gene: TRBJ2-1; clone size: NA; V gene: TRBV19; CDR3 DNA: TGTGCCTCCAACGGCGGGAGGCCTGCCCGAAGAGAGCAGTTCTTC; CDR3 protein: CASNGGRPARREQFF
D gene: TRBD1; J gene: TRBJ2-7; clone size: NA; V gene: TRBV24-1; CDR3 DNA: TGTGCCACCAGTGATTCGACAGGGAACGAGCAGTACTTC; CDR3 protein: CATSDSTGNEQYF
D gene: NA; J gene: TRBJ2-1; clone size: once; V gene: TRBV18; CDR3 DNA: TGTGCCAGCTCACCCAGAGAGGGGAACAATGAGCAGTTCTTC; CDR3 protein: CASSPREGNNEQFF
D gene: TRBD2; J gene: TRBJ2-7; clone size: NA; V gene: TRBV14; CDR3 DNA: TGTGCCAGCAGCCATTTAGCGGGGGGCTACTACGAGCAGTACTTC; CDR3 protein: CASSHLAGGYYEQYF
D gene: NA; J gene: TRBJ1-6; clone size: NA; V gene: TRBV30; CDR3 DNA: TGTGGGGGTACGCGGGGTAATAATTCACCCCTCCACTTT; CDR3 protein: CGGTRGNNSPLHF
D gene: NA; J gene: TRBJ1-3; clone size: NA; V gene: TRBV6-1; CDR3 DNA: TGTGCCAGCAGTGAACATCTCTCCGGAAACACCATATATTTT; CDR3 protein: CASSEHLSGNTIYF
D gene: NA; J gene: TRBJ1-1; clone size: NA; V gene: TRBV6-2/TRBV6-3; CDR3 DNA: TGTGCCAGCAGTTATGAGTCTCTACGGATGAACACTGAAGCTTTCTTT; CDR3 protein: CASSYESLRMNTEAFF
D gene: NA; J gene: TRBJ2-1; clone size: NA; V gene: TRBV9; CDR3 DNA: TGTGCCAGCAGCCCCCGCCTCAGGGTTCTGTTCTTC; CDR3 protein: CASSPRLRVLFF
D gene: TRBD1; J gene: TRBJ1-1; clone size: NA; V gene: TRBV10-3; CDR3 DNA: TGTGCCATCAGCCCGGGACAGGGGGCCGCTGAAGCTTTCTTT; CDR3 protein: CAISPGQGAAEAFF
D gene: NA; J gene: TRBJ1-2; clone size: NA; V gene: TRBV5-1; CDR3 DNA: TGCGCCAGCAGCTTGGGACAGGCGCCCAACTATGGCTACACCTTC; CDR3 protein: CASSLGQAPNYGYTF
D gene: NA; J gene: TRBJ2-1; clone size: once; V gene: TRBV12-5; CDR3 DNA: TGTGCTAGTGGTCCCTCAGGAGCCTACAATGAGCAGTTCTTC; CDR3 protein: CASGPSGAYNEQFF
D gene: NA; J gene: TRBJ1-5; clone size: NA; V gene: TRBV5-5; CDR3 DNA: TGTGCCAGCAGCCACTACGGGCTTGGACAGCCCCAGCATTTT; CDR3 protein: CASSHYGLGQPQHF
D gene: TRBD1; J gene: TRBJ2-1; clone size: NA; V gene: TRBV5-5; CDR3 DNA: TGTGCCAGCAGCTTAGTGACAGGGTCCAATGAGCAGTTCTTC; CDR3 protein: CASSLVTGSNEQFF
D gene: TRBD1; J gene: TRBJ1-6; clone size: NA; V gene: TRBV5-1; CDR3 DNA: TGCGCCAGCAGCTTGGCGGGACAGGGGGCATCCAATTCACCCCTCCACTTT; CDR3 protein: CASSLAGQGASNSPLHF
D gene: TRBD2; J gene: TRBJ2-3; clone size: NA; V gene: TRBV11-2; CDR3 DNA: TGTGCCAGCAGTACCTACGACGGGGGGGATATGGATACGCAGTATTTT; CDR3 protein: CASSTYDGGDMDTQYF
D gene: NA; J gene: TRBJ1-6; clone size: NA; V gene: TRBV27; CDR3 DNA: TGTGCCAGCAGTCCGACAGGAATATATAATTCACCCCTCCACTTT; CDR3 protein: CASSPTGIYNSPLHF
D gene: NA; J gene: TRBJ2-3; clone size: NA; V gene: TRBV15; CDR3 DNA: TGTGCCACCAGCAGCGGGGTGGGTACGCAGTATTTT; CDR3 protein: CATSSGVGTQYF
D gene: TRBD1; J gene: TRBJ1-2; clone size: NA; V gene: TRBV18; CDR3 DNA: TGTGCCAGCTCACCCCTCGCGGGGACAGGCTGGGACTATGGCTACACCTTC; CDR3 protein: CASSPLAGTGWDYGYTF
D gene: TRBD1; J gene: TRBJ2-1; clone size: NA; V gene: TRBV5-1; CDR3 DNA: TGCGCCAGCAGCCCGTGGGACAGTGGGAATGAGCAGTTCTTC; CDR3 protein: CASSPWDSGNEQFF
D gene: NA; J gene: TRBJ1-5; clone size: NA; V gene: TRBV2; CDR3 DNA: TGTGCCAGCAGTGAAAGCCCTAATAGCAATCAGCCCCAGCATTTT; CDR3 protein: CASSESPNSNQPQHF
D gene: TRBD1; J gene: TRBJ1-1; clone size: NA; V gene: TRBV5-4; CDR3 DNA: TGTGCCAGCAGCCCTGGGACAGGGGGGGACACTGAAGCTTTCTTT; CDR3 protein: CASSPGTGGDTEAFF
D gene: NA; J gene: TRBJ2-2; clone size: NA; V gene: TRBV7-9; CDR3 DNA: TGTGCCAGCAGCTCTCTTCCGGGTGGACAAACCGGGGAGCTGTTTTTT; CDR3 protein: CASSSLPGGQTGELFF
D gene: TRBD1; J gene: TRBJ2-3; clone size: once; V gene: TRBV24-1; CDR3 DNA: TGTGCCACCAGTGACCGTTCTCCGAGACAGGGTAGAGATACGCAGTATTTT; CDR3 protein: CATSDRSPRQGRDTQYF
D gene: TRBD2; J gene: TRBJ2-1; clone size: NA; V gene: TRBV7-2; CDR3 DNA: TGTGCCAGCAGCTTAGTACTAGCGGGTGGATACAATGAGCAGTTCTTC; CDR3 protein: CASSLVLAGGYNEQFF
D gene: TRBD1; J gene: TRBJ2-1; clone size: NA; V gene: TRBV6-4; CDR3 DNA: TGTGCCAGCAGTGAGGACAGGCACAATGAGCAGTTCTTC; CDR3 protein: CASSEDRHNEQFF
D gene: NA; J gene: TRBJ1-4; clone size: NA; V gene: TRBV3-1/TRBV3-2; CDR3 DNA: TGTGCCAGCAGCCGACTGAATGAAAAACTGTTTTTT; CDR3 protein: CASSRLNEKLFF
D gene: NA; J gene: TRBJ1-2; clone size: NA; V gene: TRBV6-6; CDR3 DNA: TGTGCCAGCAGTTACTCGATGGGCGGCTACACCTTC; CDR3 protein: CASSYSMGGYTF
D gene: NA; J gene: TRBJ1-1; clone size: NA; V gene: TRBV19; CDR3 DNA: TGTGCCAGTAATATTGCGCAGAACACTGAAGCTTTCTTT; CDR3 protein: CASNIAQNTEAFF
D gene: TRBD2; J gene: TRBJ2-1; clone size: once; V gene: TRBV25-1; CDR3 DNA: TGTGCCAGCAGGGCGGGGGGCAGCAACAATGAGCAGTTCTTC; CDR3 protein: CASRAGGSNNEQFF
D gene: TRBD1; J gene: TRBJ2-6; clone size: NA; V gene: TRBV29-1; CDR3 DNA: TGCAGCGTTGCGGGACAGGGGGCTTATGGGGCCAACGTCCTGACTTTC; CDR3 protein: CSVAGQGAYGANVLTF
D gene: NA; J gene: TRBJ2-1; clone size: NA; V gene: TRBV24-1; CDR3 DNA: TGTGCCACCAGTGATTTGGCGGGAGAGGGGGCTTACAATGAGCAGTTCTTC; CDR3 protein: CATSDLAGEGAYNEQFF
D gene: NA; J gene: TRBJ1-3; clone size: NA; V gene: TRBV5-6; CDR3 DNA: TGTGCCAGCAGCTTCCACAGGGCGGGGGGAAACACCATATATTTT; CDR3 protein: CASSFHRAGGNTIYF